This T cell receptor (beta chain) derives from a study of high-grade serous ovarian cancer treatment subgroups. The repertoire was sequenced with immunoSEQ multiplex PCR; TCRdb's copy has only in-frame clones and lacks some. The profile shows some 5,000 clones, more than 65% of them singletons. Tumor samples were taken before definitive surgery or chemotherapy. The germline CDR1 and CDR2 sequences are MNHEY and SVGAGI. Trimming removed 6 bases from V and 10 bases from J; junction bases left unmatched: 9. This CDR3 is built from 14 residues. The chain combines TRBV6-5 with TRBJ1-6, with 7 nucleotides matching TRBD1. The sequencing input was tumor tissue. This clonotype was obtained from a human patient with high-grade serous ovarian cancer. The CDR3 DNA is TGTGCCAGCAGCCGAGGAGGGGGCGGGTCACCCCTCCACTTT. Translated, it gives CASSRGGGGSPLHF.